This TCR beta chain is drawn from a study of cytomegalovirus exposure and HLA in healthy donors (TCRdb year 2017). Broadly, across the study: In an earlier analysis of approximately 640 of the donors, under 300 Gb of sequence data and roughly 100 million unique TCR beta sequences from roughly 180 million T cells were reported. The later analysis used no new phenotypic data to find candidate immune exposures, relying instead on TCR beta sequences and their occurrence across donors. Typing coverage differed by locus: A, B, C, DRB1 and DQB1 were typed in about 620-640 donors, DQA1 in about 500, DPA1 in some 570, and DPB1 in 400 to 490. A separate validation cohort of 100 to 150 different subjects was used in addition to the roughly 670-subject first cohort. Donor age, sex, ethnicity and CMV serostatus were compiled together with the repertoire data. The study aimed to test whether signatures of past pathogen exposure could be identified by cataloging public T cell receptors. To study patterns of TCR occurrence, a later analysis re-analyzed previously published TCR beta repertoires from around 660 donors and added high-resolution HLA genotyping. Of the 300 to 450 genotyped donors, 81% were placed in the genetic ancestry cluster associated with self-reported Caucasian donors. In an earlier analysis of several hundred of the donors, high-throughput TCR beta sequencing was used to judge whether each TCR beta V gene segment behaved as functional or pseudogenic. Every discovery cohort repertoire had been produced on one sequencing platform. About 5 DR-DQ haplotypes were handled as single units for association and clustering, since linkage in the cohort was strong. A later genetic analysis used genome-wide SNP genotypes for about 60% of the 666 donors, treating that subset as a discovery cohort. An early release covering some 640 HLA-typed donors comprised about 320 gigabases of sequencing data and tens of millions of unique TCR sequences. To predict cytomegalovirus infection status, the study combined high-throughput TCR immunosequencing, statistical association of individual TCRs with disease status, and machine learning. HLA typing covered class I and class II loci at four-digit resolution. Across some 400 genotyped donors of the cohort, an average of about 200,000 unique TCR beta nucleotide sequences per donor were sequenced, and 15% to 20% of those sequences were non-productive. Using immunosequencing, the study profiled T cell repertoires from approximately 700 subjects and related those repertoires to cytomegalovirus serostatus.

This clone was observed a handful of times. The antigen it recognizes is unknown. Per-nucleotide qualities are absent, and no much larger clonotype sits a single base away. The cohort consisted of approximately 690 healthy bone marrow donors. Cohort members were all nominally healthy when sampled, although unrecorded immune exposures were likely present. The donor was CMV seronegative and belonged to the group of around 400 seronegative cohort members. Each donor provided a peripheral blood sample, and peripheral blood mononuclear cells were used for TCR beta sequencing. The Qiagen DNeasy Blood Extraction Kit was used to extract genomic DNA from the blood cell samples. Overall study outcomes, separate from this receptor: The authors suggested that the approach could potentially be extended to other disease states and immunological phenotypes. Seventeen rarely observed V segments, including chromosome 9 orphons, were excluded from the earlier analysis of several hundred of the donors because counts were too low. Linkage disequilibrium might explain the correlated functional status among segregating V segments, but an unknown experimental factor could not be ruled out. At a false discovery rate of 0.05, a later analysis linked 15,000 to 20,000 TCR beta sequences to specific HLA alleles. Most TCR sequences were seen in very few donors, while some public TCRs were found in many individuals. Some IMGT-functional V segments, including TRBV6-2 and TRBV6-3, could not be distinguished by the 87-base-pair reads and were therefore excluded. Because HLA typing was missing for some donors at each locus, association tests included only the typed subset. In this cohort, only TCR beta chains were sequenced, and detectable features were limited by the absence of alpha or paired-chain data. A further reported finding was that TCR beta sequences accurately predicted the HLA-A and HLA-B alleles for most subjects in the first cohort. A later genetic analysis associated a missense DCLRE1C variant with V-gene and J-gene trimming of TCR beta chains, and an independent cohort replicated the association. Immune exposure information for the cohort was limited to CMV serostatus. According to a later analysis, parvovirus B19, influenza, CMV and Epstein-Barr virus appeared linked to several top co-occurrence clusters. According to a later analysis, TCR association rates differed among HLA loci, with DRB1 alleles showing the most associated TCRs and HLA-C alleles showing the fewest. A total of roughly 160 TCR beta chains were listed by the study as associated with cytomegalovirus. Compared with the roughly 700-donor mean, donors in an Asian-associated ancestry cluster had fewer N-insertions in productive TCRs, according to a later genetic analysis. A later analysis found that most CMV-associated TCR beta chains appeared HLA-restricted, with HLA associations seemingly driven largely by CMV exposure. Compared with equally common non-associated chains, HLA-associated TCR beta chains in a later analysis were more clonally expanded and had lower generation probabilities. Assigning TCR associations to individual alleles was difficult when HLA alleles, especially DR and DQ, strongly co-occurred. In vitro tests confirmed that three of the cytomegalovirus-associated TCR beta chains recognize cytomegalovirus antigens. A cluster of highly shared sequence variants was judged likely to represent a technical artifact of the sequencing pipeline. Cytomegalovirus status was reported to be diagnosed by the classifier with high specificity and sensitivity in both the original and validation cohorts. In an earlier analysis of several hundred of the donors, most TCR beta V segments were observed in productive rearrangements about 87% or about 30% of the time, broadly matching IMGT annotations. Roughly uniform sequencing depth across donors was assumed in presence/absence analyses, although this assumption may not hold.

The CDR3 measures 14 amino acids from cysteine to phenylalanine. Only the CDR3 DNA is retained, 42 bases long and in frame from the first base. V and J lose 6 bases and 3 bases, and a span of 15 bases separates them. CDR1 and CDR2 (SGHRS, YFSETQ) derive from the germline V gene. Preparation of the library involved the immunoSEQ multiplex PCR assay. For the multiplex PCR, a mixture combining 60 forward primers for TCR Vbeta segments and 13 reverse primers for TCR Jbeta segments was used. The CDR3 region of rearranged TCR beta genes was amplified from genomic DNA with a multiplex PCR assay. On the Illumina HiSeq System, the amplified TCR beta libraries were sequenced as 87-base-pair reads. From the authors' description of their analysis: A later analysis counted approximately 84 million unique TCR beta chains across the 550 to 700 repertoires, and some 11 million of these chains were shared by at least two donors. To remove PCR and sequencing errors, raw reads were error-corrected and collapsed into unique sequences using a nearest-neighbor algorithm that merged closely related sequences. To assign V, D and J gene segments, CDR3 sequences were aligned to IMGT reference sequences. For a sequence to be retained, a match of at least six nucleotides to both a V gene segment and a J gene segment was required. A rearrangement was called productive if the CDR3 had no stop codons and remained in frame with V and J, and every other rearrangement was called non-productive. CDR3 was defined by IMGT convention, running from the second conserved V-encoded cysteine to the conserved J-encoded phenylalanine. The earlier analysis of about 560 of the donors excluded any sequence lacking an unambiguous match to a single V gene segment. An earlier analysis of some 610 of the donors called V segments functional above 56.7% productive rearrangements and segregating when the between-donor standard deviation exceeded 5%. To diagnose cytomegalovirus status from the catalog of TCR beta chain sequences, a statistical classification framework was built. V and J gene assignment, in a later analysis, came from comparing TCR nucleotide sequences with IMGT/GENE-DB human TR gene sequences. The TCRdist pipeline was used in a later analysis to assign CDR3 sequences and most-parsimonious VDJ recombination scenarios. A later analysis defined each TCR beta chain by its CDR3 amino acid sequence plus V-gene family, and excluded reads lacking a unique V-gene family. To address suspected cross-contamination and a sequencing artifact, a later analysis removed roughly 640 highly shared, low-generation-probability nucleotide sequences. In a later analysis, a clonal expansion index for each public chain was calculated from normalized within-repertoire ranks of inferred template counts. Generation probabilities in a later analysis came from a VDJ recombination model fitted to out-of-frame rearrangements, and those results were checked against IGoR. In a later analysis, TCR-TCR, TCR-HLA and TCR-CMV co-occurrence was scored with hypergeometric tests, and a repertoire-size bias correction was applied to TCR pairs. To estimate false discovery rates, a later analysis permuted the HLA or CMV assignments 20 times. A later analysis grouped co-occurring TCRs with DBSCAN, adding TCRdist sequence similarity when clustering within HLA-allele-positive subsets. Repertoires with fewer than 30,000 or more than 120,000 public chains, plus five repertoires with anomalous nucleotide sharing, were excluded from co-occurrence clustering. TCRdb mirrors the immuneACCESS table, restricted to in-frame sequences. Some clones are absent from its copies; in checked studies, under half trace to an unresolved V gene, and the reason for the others is unknown. Clone size and V and J calls were adopted from that table, with D and trimming inferred from the DNA. In this sample the table shows under 200,000 clones, around 80% of which occur a single time. The ten largest account for approximately 1.9% of the sample.

The chain couples TRBV5-1 to TRBJ1-1; a weak D assignment points to TRBD1 (6 bases agree). What was sequenced was PBMCs. This TCR derives from a man between 18 and 29 years old in good health and CMV-seronegative. The CDR3 protein: CASTHQGRDTEAFF. DNA sequence: TGCGCCAGCACGCACCAGGGGAGGGACACTGAAGCTTTCTTT.